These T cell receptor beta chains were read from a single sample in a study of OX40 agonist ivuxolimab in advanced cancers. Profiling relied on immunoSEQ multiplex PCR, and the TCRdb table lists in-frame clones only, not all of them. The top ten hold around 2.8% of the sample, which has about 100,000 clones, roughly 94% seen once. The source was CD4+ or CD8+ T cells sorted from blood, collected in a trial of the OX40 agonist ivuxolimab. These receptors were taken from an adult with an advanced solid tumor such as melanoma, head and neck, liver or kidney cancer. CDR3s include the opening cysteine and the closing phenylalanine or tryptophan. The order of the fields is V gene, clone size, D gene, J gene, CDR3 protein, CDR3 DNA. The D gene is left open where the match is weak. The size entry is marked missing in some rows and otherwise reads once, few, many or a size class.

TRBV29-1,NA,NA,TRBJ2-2,CSADRSNTGELFF,TGCAGCGCCGACAGGTCGAACACCGGGGAGCTGTTTTTT
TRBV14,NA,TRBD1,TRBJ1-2,CASSQVPGQGDGYTF,TGTGCCAGCAGCCAAGTTCCCGGACAGGGGGATGGCTACACCTTC
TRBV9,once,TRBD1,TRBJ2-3,CASSPRTGTSTDTQYF,TGTGCCAGCAGCCCCCGGACAGGGACTAGCACAGATACGCAGTATTTT
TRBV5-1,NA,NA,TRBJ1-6,CASTPVPDSPLHF,TGCGCCAGCACCCCTGTCCCTGATTCACCCCTCCACTTT
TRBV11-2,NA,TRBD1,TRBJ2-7,CASSYPGQGDYEQYF,TGTGCCAGCAGCTATCCGGGACAGGGAGACTACGAGCAGTACTTC
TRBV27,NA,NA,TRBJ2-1,CASSLSIASREQFF,TGTGCCAGCAGTTTATCGATCGCTAGTCGGGAGCAGTTCTTC
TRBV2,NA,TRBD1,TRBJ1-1,CASSLGQGALGTEAFF,TGTGCCAGCAGTTTAGGACAGGGGGCCTTGGGCACTGAAGCTTTCTTT
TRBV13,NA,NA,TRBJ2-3,CASSLGINPDTQYF,TGTGCCAGCAGCTTAGGTATAAATCCAGATACGCAGTATTTT
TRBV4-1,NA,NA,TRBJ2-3,CASSQLQGRGTDTQYF,TGCGCCAGCAGCCAGTTACAGGGTAGGGGCACAGATACGCAGTATTTT
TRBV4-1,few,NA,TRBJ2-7,CASSQVVWDSQYF,TGCGCCAGCAGCCAAGTGGTTTGGGATTCCCAGTACTTC
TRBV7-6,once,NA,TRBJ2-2,CASSFLAGNTGELFF,TGTGCCAGCAGCTTTCTTGCGGGAAACACCGGGGAGCTGTTTTTT
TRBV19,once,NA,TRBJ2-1,CASSAYPSSYNEQFF,TGTGCCAGTAGTGCATACCCAAGCTCCTACAATGAGCAGTTCTTC
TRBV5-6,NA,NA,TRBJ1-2,CASSFGVQDNYGYTF,TGTGCCAGCAGCTTTGGGGTTCAGGATAACTATGGCTACACCTTC
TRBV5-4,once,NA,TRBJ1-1,CASSLDGRNTEAFF,TGTGCCAGCAGCTTGGATGGGAGGAACACTGAAGCTTTCTTT
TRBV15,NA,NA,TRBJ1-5,CATSQRVSNQPQHF,TGTGCCACCTCGCAAAGGGTTAGCAATCAGCCCCAGCATTTT
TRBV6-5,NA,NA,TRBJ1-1,CASSYGDTMNTEAFF,TGTGCCAGCAGTTACGGGGATACCATGAACACTGAAGCTTTCTTT
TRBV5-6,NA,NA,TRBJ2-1,CASSWGSNEQFF,TGTGCCAGCAGCTGGGGGTCCAATGAGCAGTTCTTC
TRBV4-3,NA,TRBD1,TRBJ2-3,CASSHVGGAGDTQYF,TGCGCCAGCAGCCACGTAGGGGGCGCAGGAGATACGCAGTATTTT
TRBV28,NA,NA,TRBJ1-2,CASKPVTTGYGYTF,TGTGCCAGCAAACCGGTGACAACGGGCTATGGCTACACCTTC
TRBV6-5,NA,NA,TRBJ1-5,CASPPPGGDQPQHF,TGTGCCAGCCCTCCTCCCGGGGGGGATCAGCCCCAGCATTTT
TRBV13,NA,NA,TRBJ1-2,CASSIFRDTAYGYTF,TGTGCCAGCAGCATTTTTAGGGATACGGCCTATGGCTACACCTTC
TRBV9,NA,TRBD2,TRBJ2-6,CASSGSGVSSGANVLTF,TGTGCCAGCAGCGGTAGCGGGGTGAGCTCTGGGGCCAACGTCCTGACTTTC
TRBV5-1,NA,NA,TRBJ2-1,CASSFEFQDSPYNEQFF,TGCGCCAGCAGCTTTGAATTCCAGGACTCACCCTACAATGAGCAGTTCTTC
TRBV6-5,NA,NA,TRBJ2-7,CASRWRSSYEQYF,TGTGCCAGCAGATGGAGATCCTCCTACGAGCAGTACTTC
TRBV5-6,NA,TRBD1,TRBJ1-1,CASSPRQGVPNTEAFF,TGTGCCAGCAGCCCGCGACAGGGGGTCCCGAACACTGAAGCTTTCTTT
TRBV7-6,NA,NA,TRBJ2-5,CASSSPRVGAIETQYF,TGTGCCAGCAGCTCCCCCAGGGTCGGGGCGATAGAGACCCAGTACTTC
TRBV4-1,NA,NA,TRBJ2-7,CASSQDGYEQYF,TGCGCCAGCAGCCAAGACGGCTACGAGCAGTACTTC
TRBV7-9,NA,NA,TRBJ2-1,CASSLGLYNEQFF,TGTGCCAGCAGCTTAGGACTATACAATGAGCAGTTCTTC
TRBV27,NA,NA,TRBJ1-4,CASSPRGNEKLFF,TGTGCCAGCAGTCCTCGGGGTAATGAAAAACTGTTTTTT
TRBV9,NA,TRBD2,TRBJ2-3,CASSVEGQIAGGTDTQYF,TGTGCCAGCAGCGTAGAGGGACAAATAGCGGGAGGAACAGATACGCAGTATTTT
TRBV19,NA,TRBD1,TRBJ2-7,CASSIGTGGGYEQYF,TGTGCCAGTAGTATTGGGACAGGGGGAGGCTACGAGCAGTACTTC
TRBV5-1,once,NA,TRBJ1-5,CASADSGSSDPQHF,TGCGCCAGCGCGGATTCGGGCAGCTCGGACCCCCAGCATTTT
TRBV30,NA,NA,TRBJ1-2,CAWDGGGYGYTF,TGTGCCTGGGACGGCGGGGGCTATGGCTACACCTTC
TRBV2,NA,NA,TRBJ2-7,CASSQGSSYEQYF,TGTGCCAGCAGTCAGGGAAGCTCCTACGAGCAGTACTTC